This T cell receptor beta chain was observed in a study of blood T cell repertoires in COVID-19. Study overall: Sample material is recorded as cDNA or gDNA derived from T cells, B-cell-depleted T cells, or PBMCs.

V dropped 8 bases and J dropped 2 bases, with 19 bases sitting between them. Germline-derived CDR1 and CDR2 are SGHTA and FQGNSA. The CDR3 consists of 16 residues. Using immunoSEQ multiplex PCR, the repertoire was profiled, and TCRdb retains in-frame clones only, with some absent. The repertoire holds some 350,000 clones, with around 83% as singletons. The TCR originated in a man under 40 with active or convalescent COVID-19. This chain links TRBV7-2 with TRBJ2-1, with D perhaps matching TRBD1 (6 bases). Sequencing was done on a sample of peripheral blood. The CDR3 DNA is TGTGCCAGCCCCGAGAAGGGGGACACACCCTACAATGAGCAGTTCTTC. The encoded protein is CASPEKGDTPYNEQFF.